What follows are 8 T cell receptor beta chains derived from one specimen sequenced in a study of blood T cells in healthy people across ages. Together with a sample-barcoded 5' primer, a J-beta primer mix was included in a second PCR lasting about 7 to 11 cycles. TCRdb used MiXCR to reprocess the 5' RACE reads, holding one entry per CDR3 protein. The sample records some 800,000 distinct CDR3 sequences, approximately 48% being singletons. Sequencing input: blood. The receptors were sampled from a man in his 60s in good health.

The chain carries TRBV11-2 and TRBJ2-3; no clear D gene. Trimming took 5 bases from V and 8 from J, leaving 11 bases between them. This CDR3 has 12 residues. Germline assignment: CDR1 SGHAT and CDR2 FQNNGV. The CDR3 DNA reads TGTGCCAGCAGCAGGGAATCGGGTACGCAGTATTTT. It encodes CASSRESGTQYF.

The CDR3 spells CASSIETGFQGEQFF. CDR3 DNA: TGCGCCAGCAGCATCGAAACAGGGTTTCAGGGTGAGCAGTTCTTC. The chain uses TRBV5-1 and TRBJ2-1; possibly TRBD1 for D (6 bases). Looked up from germline, CDR1 is SGHRS and CDR2 is YFSETQ. The CDR3 has 15 amino acids. V shed 4 bases and J shed 9 bases, with 20 bases lying between them. The variable domain in full, completed from reference TRBV5-1 and TRBJ2-1, reads KAGVTQTPRYLIKTRGQQVTLSCSPISGHRSVSWYQQTPGQGLQFLFEYFSETQRNKGNFPGRFSGRQFSNSRSEMNVSTLELGDSALYLCASSIETGFQGEQFFGPGTRLTVL.

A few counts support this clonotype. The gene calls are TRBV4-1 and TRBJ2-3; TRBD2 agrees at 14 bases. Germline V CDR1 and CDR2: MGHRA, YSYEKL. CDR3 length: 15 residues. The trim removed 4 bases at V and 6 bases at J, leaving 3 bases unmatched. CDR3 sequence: CASSPGLAGDDTQYF. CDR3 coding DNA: TGCGCCAGCAGCCCGGGACTAGCGGGGGATGATACGCAGTATTTT.

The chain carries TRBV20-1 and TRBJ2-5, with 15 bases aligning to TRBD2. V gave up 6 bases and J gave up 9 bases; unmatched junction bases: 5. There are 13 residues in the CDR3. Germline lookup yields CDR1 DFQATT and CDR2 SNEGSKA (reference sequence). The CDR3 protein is CSAHGLAGGPQYF. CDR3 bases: TGCAGTGCCCACGGACTAGCGGGGGGGCCCCAGTACTTC.

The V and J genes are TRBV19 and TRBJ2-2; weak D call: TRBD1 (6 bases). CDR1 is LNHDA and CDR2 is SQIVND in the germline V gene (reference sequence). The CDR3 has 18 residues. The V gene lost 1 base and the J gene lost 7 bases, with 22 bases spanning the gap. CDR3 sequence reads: CASSIAAPGTPRGGELFF. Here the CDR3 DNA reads TGTGCCAGTAGTATAGCAGCACCCGGGACACCTAGGGGCGGGGAGCTGTTTTTT.

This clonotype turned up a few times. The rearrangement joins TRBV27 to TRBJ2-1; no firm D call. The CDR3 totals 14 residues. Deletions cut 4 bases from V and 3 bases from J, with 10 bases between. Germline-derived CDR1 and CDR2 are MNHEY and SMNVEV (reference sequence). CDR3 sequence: CASSSVEVYNEQFF. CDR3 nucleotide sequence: TGTGCCAGCAGTTCGGTTGAAGTCTACAATGAGCAGTTCTTC.

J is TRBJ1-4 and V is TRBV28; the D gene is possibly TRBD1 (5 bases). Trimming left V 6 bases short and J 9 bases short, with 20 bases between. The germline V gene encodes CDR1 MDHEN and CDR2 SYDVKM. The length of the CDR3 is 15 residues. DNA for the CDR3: TGTGCCAGCAGCGACCCCGCAGGGATCGGCAAAAAACTGTTTTTT. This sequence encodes CASSDPAGIGKKLFF.

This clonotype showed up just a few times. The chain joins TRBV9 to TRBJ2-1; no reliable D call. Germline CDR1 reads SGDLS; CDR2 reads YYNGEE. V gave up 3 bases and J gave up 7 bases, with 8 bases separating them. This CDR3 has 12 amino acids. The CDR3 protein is CASSARGNEQFF. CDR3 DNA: TGTGCCAGCAGCGCCCGCGGAAATGAGCAGTTCTTC. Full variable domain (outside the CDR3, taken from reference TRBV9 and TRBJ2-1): DSGVTQTPKHLITATGQRVTLRCSPRSGDLSVYWYQQSLDQGLQFLIQYYNGEERAKGNILERFSAQQFPDLHSELNLSSLELGDSALYFCASSARGNEQFFGPGTRLTVL.